The present entry profiles one TCR beta chain with its context. Its target is not known. Generated by immunoSEQ multiplex PCR, the TCRdb table keeps only in-frame clones and is missing some. The table includes some 130,000 clones, about nine tenths detected once. The data originate from a study of T cell responses to AZD1222 COVID-19 vaccine. Findings of the study overall: Sampled repertoires all dated from after the peak T cell response. Spike-specific TCR breadth and depth rose after two AZD1222 doses. The donor group comprised mostly white British people and more females; the analysis possibly underestimated clonal diversity.

The clonotype comes from an adult in good health. The material sequenced was peripheral blood, taken on day 0 of AZD1222 vaccination.

CDR3 coding DNA: TGTGCCAGCAGCCCTCCACAGGGAGGGCAGCCCCAGCATTTT. Its translation is CASSPPQGGQPQHF. The chain employs TRBV7-9 and TRBJ1-5; D might be TRBD1 (6 bases). The CDR3 runs to 14 residues. Trimming took off 5 bases at V and 7 bases at J, with 15 bases between the two ends. Germline lookup yields CDR1 SEHNR and CDR2 FQNEAQ (reference sequence).